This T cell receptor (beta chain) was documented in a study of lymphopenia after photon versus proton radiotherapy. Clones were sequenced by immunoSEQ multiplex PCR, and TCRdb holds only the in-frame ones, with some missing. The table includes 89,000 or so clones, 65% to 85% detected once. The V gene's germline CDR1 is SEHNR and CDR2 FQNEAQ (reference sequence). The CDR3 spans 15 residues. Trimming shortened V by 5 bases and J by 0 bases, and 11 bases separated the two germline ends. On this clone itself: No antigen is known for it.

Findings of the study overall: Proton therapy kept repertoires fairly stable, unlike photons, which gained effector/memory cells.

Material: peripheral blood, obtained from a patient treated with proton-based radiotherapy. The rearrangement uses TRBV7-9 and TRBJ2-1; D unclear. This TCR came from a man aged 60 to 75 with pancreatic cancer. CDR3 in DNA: TGTGCCAGCAGCCCAGACGGCGGCTCCTACAATGAGCAGTTCTTC. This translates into CASSPDGGSYNEQFF.